The 19 T cell receptor beta chains in this list originate from one sample, sequenced in a study of siplizumab effects on memory and regulatory T cells. Sequenced by immunoSEQ multiplex PCR; TCRdb stores in-frame clones only, minus some. The data contain about 100,000 clones, 85% to 95% of them singletons. The sample comprised non-Treg CD4+ T cells sorted from blood. These receptors came from a human donor in good health.

The chain couples TRBV10-1 to TRBJ2-3, with unresolved D. The CDR3 is 14 amino acids. The V and J ends lost 0 bases and 5 bases respectively, with 9 bases between them. From germline, CDR1 is WNHNN and CDR2 SYGVQD (reference sequence). The CDR3 region is CASSESTEGDTQYF. DNA for the CDR3: TGCGCCAGCAGTGAGTCGACGGAAGGAGATACGCAGTATTTT.

In its sample, this clone was seen a few times. The V and J genes are TRBV6-5 and TRBJ2-3; possibly TRBD1 or TRBD2 for D (5 bases each). V was cut by 0 bases and J by 6 bases, with 16 bases left in between. Germline CDR1 is MNHEY and CDR2 is SVGAGI. CDR3 length equals 16 residues. CDR3 sequence reads: CASSYSNQGPVDTQYF. CDR3 nucleotide sequence: TGTGCCAGCAGTTACTCGAATCAGGGACCAGTCGATACGCAGTATTTT.

The J gene is TRBJ2-3, the V gene TRBV7-2, with TRBD2 matching 7 bases. CDR1 and CDR2 (germline): SGHTA, FQGNSA. The CDR3 sequence is 15 residues long. V shed 2 bases, J shed 2 bases, and the junction held 4 bases outside the gene matches. The CDR3 DNA sequence: TGTGCCAGCAGCTTAAGGGGACTATTCACAGATACGCAGTATTTT. Translated: CASSLRGLFTDTQYF.

The V call is TRBV4-1, the J call TRBJ2-3; D might be TRBD1 or TRBD2, each matching 6 bases. This CDR3 spans 14 amino acids. Trimming stripped 4 bases from V and 6 bases from J, with 14 bases between. Germline V gives CDR1 MGHRA, CDR2 YSYEKL. The CDR3 region has the DNA TGCGCCAGCAGCCCCTCGGGGGCGGAGGATACGCAGTATTTT. Translating it yields CASSPSGAEDTQYF.

The chain carries TRBV19 and TRBJ2-7; D unresolved. Germline values: CDR1 LNHDA, CDR2 SQIVND (reference sequence). The CDR3 spans 15 residues. V was cut by 2 bases and J by 1 base, with 12 bases left in between. CDR3 region: CASSIMNEASYEQYF. For the CDR3, the DNA is TGTGCCAGTAGTATAATGAACGAAGCGTCCTACGAGCAGTACTTC. The variable domain in full, completed from reference TRBV19 and TRBJ2-7, reads DGGITQSPKYLFRKEGQNVTLSCEQNLNHDAMYWYRQDPGQGLRLIYYSQIVNDFQKGDIAEGYSVSREKKESFPLTVTSAQKNPTAFYLCASSIMNEASYEQYFGPGTRLTVT.

The chain combines TRBV19 with TRBJ2-2; 8 bases map to TRBD1. This CDR3 spans 16 amino acids. The junction had 14 bases not matched to a gene; V was cut back by 5 bases and J by 9 bases. Germline lookup yields CDR1 LNHDA and CDR2 SQIVND (reference sequence). Written as DNA, the CDR3 is TGTGCCAGTAGTGAAATCCAGGGGGCGCTCAGGAGGGAGCTGTTTTTT. Translating gives CASSEIQGALRRELFF. Drawing the rest from reference TRBV19 and TRBJ2-2, the complete variable domain is DGGITQSPKYLFRKEGQNVTLSCEQNLNHDAMYWYRQDPGQGLRLIYYSQIVNDFQKGDIAEGYSVSREKKESFPLTVTSAQKNPTAFYLCASSEIQGALRRELFFGEGSRLTVL.

This chain links TRBV28 with TRBJ2-7; no clear D gene. V dropped 3 bases and J dropped 2 bases, with 8 bases sitting between them. The CDR3 has 13 residues. CDR1 MDHEN and CDR2 SYDVKM come from the germline V gene. The CDR3 is CASSFRTPYEQYF. CDR3 DNA: TGTGCCAGCAGTTTTCGCACTCCCTACGAGCAGTACTTC.

The CDR3 protein is CASSFLRGGQETQYF. The CDR3 DNA sequence: TGTGCCAGCAGCTTTCTGCGAGGGGGCCAAGAGACCCAGTACTTC. J is TRBJ2-5 and V is TRBV5-5; tentatively, D is TRBD1 (6 bases). Germline lookup yields CDR1 SGHKS and CDR2 YYEKEE (reference sequence). The V end was cut by 2 bases, the J end by 1 base, with 12 bases between. The CDR3 has 15 amino acids.

V is TRBV2 and J is TRBJ2-1; D might be TRBD2 (5 bases). V lost 2 bases, J lost 15 bases, and 17 bases lay in between. Germline V gives CDR1 SNHLY, CDR2 FYNNEI. CDR3 length: 13 residues. In nucleotides, the CDR3 is TGTGCCAGCAGTGAATCAGGCCGGGGTAGAACGTTCTTC. This gives the protein CASSESGRGRTFF.

The chain recombines TRBV5-4 with TRBJ2-5; 10 bases are a match to TRBD1. The J call may not be correct, given that the DNA end is closer to TRBJ2-7. Germline V lookup: CDR1 SGHNT, CDR2 YYREEE (reference sequence). The CDR3 spans 14 residues. In DNA, the CDR3 is TGTGCCAGCAGCTTGTTGGACAGGGGGGCCGAGCAGTACTTC. Amino acid sequence: CASSLLDRGAEQYF.

The chain links TRBV10-3 to TRBJ1-5, with a weak D call TRBD1 (5 bases). The CDR3 covers 20 residues. Germline V gene lookup returns CDR1 ENHRY and CDR2 SYGVKD. V was cut by 2 bases and J by 3 bases, with 26 bases left in between. CDR3 amino acids: CAISETNPLGGTVDNQPQHF. The CDR3 DNA reads TGTGCCATCAGTGAGACAAACCCCCTTGGAGGGACGGTAGACAATCAGCCCCAGCATTTT.

CDR3 nucleotide sequence: TGTGCCAGCTCATCGGCGGAGACCCAGTACTTC. Its protein product is CASSSAETQYF. This rearrangement joins TRBV18 to TRBJ2-5; D ambiguous. V dropped 5 bases and J dropped 5 bases, with 6 bases sitting between them. The CDR3 sequence is 11 residues long. In germline, CDR1 is KGHSH, CDR2 LQKENI.

V gene TRBV2 combines with J gene TRBJ2-7, with TRBD2 as a possible D gene (6 bases). V dropped 6 bases and J dropped 2 bases, with 11 bases sitting between them. Germline-derived CDR1 and CDR2 are SNHLY and FYNNEI. This CDR3 comprises 13 residues. CDR3 bases: TGTGCCAGCAGGCCAGGCGGGGCCTACGAGCAGTACTTC. Translated, it gives CASRPGGAYEQYF.

This chain connects TRBV28 to TRBJ2-7, with D possibly matching TRBD2 (5 bases). The CDR3 is 19 amino acids. The germline V and J ends were trimmed by 1 base and 2 bases, with 24 bases remaining between them. Germline CDR1 MDHEN, CDR2 SYDVKM. The CDR3 reads CASSLLFEGFGRTPYEQYF. In nucleotides, the CDR3 is TGTGCCAGCAGTTTATTATTCGAGGGTTTTGGCAGGACCCCCTACGAGCAGTACTTC.

The chain couples TRBV2 to TRBJ2-3; possible D gene TRBD2, 6 bases. The V end lost 7 bases, the J end lost 2 bases, and 10 bases lay between the germline ends. This CDR3 has 13 residues. Germline CDR1 is SNHLY and CDR2 is FYNNEI. In DNA, the CDR3 is TGTGCCAGCACAAGCGGGTACACAGATACGCAGTATTTT. Encoded protein: CASTSGYTDTQYF.

The chain joins TRBV21-1 to TRBJ2-7; the table's D gene call, TRBD2, was not cross checked with the DNA. TRBV21-1 is deemed a pseudogene. The CDR3 loop spans 18 amino acids. The CDR3 region is CASSKGNDASSSPYEQYF. DNA of the CDR3: TGTGCCAGCAGCAAAGGGAATGACGCCTCTAGCTCTCCCTACGAGCAGTACTTC.

As concerns this clone: The junction departs from the called germline gene at one end, perhaps through a read error. The V call is TRBV6-6, the J call TRBJ2-7; 8 nucleotides line up with TRBD2. There are 15 residues in the CDR3. Germline loops: CDR1 MNHNY, CDR2 SVGAGI (reference sequence). Here the CDR3 reads CASSNSAGDSYEQYF. The CDR3 nucleotides are TGTGCCAGCAGTAACTCAGCGGGAGACTCCTACGAGCAGTACTTC.

This chain links TRBV6-1 with TRBJ2-3; D might be TRBD1 or TRBD2, each matching 5 bases. V was clipped by 1 base and J by 10 bases, with 21 bases between them. The CDR3 covers 16 residues. CDR1 is MNHNS, CDR2 SASEGT, per germline. CDR3 sequence reads: CASSEEGQGPLGSQYF. The CDR3 DNA reads as TGTGCCAGCAGTGAAGAGGGGCAGGGACCCCTGGGGTCGCAGTATTTT.

This chain uses TRBV4-1 with TRBJ2-5; 10 bases are shared with TRBD2. Trimming took 0 bases from V and 4 from J; bases not matched to a gene: 5. The germline CDR1 and CDR2 sequences are MGHRA and YSYEKL. CDR3 size: 16 residues. The CDR3: CASSQEAGGPLETQYF. The CDR3 nucleotides read TGCGCCAGCAGCCAAGAAGCGGGAGGGCCTTTAGAGACCCAGTACTTC.